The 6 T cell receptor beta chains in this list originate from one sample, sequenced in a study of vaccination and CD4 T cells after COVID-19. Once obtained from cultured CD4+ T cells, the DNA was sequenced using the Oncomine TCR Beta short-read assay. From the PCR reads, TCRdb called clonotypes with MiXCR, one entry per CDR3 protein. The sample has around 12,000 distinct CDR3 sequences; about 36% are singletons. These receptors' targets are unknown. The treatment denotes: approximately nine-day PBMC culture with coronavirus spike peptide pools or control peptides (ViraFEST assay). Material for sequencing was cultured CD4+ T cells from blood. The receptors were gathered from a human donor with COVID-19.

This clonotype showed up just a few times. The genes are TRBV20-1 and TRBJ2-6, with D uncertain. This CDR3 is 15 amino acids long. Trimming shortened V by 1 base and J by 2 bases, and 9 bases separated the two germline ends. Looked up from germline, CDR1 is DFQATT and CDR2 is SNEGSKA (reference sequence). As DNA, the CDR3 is TGCAGTGCTAGAGTGACGGGCGCTGGGGCCAACGTCCTGACTTTC. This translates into CSARVTGAGANVLTF.

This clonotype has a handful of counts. CDR3 residues: CASSQVTPGQGNEKLFF. In DNA, the CDR3 is TGCGCCAGCAGCCAAGTTACTCCGGGACAGGGGAACGAAAAACTGTTTTTT. The chain employs TRBV4-1 and TRBJ1-4, with 10 nucleotides matching TRBD1. Germline V gene sequence: CDR1 MGHRA, CDR2 YSYEKL. CDR3 length: 17 amino acids. V was pared by 1 base and J by 8 bases, with 10 bases of the junction left unmatched.

The CDR3 sequence is CAIRGDRGTISGANVLTF. The CDR3 DNA reads TGTGCCATCAGAGGCGACAGGGGGACTATCTCTGGGGCCAACGTCCTGACTTTC. The J gene is TRBJ2-6, the V gene TRBV10-3; 9 nucleotides match TRBD1. CDR3 length equals 18 residues. V lost 6 bases and J lost 0; bases outside the gene matches: 9. Germline values: CDR1 ENHRY, CDR2 SYGVKD.

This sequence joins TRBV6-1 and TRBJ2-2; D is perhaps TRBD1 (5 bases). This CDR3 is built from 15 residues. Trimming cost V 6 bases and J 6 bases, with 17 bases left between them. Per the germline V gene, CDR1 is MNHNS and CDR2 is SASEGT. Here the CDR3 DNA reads TGTGCCAGCAGGATTAGGGGCTTAAAGGCCGGGGAGCTGTTTTTT. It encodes CASRIRGLKAGELFF.

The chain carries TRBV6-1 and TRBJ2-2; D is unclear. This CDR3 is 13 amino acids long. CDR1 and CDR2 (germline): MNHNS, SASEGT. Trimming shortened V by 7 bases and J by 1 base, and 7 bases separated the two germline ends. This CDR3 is CASTMVNTGELFF. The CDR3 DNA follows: TGTGCCAGCACTATGGTGAACACCGGGGAGCTGTTTTTT.

CDR3 DNA sequence: TGTGCCAGCAGGCTACTTGATACGCAGTATTTT. It translates to CASRLLDTQYF. V and J are TRBV6-1 and TRBJ2-3; unclear D gene. This CDR3 is 11 amino acids long. Germline V lookup: CDR1 MNHNS, CDR2 SASEGT. With 6 bases removed from V and 6 bases from J, the gap between germline ends came to 7 bases.